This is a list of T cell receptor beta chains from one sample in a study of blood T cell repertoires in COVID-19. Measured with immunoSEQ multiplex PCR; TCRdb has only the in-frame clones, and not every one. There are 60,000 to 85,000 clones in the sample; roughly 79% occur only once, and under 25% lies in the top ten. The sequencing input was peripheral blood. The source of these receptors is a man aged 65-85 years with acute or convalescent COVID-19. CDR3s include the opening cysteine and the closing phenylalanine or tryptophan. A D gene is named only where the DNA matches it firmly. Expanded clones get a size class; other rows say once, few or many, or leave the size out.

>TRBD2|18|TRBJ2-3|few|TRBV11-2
TGTGCCAGCAGCAATTCAGCGGGACTCCCCCTAGTAACAGATACGCAGTATTTT
CASSNSAGLPLVTDTQYF
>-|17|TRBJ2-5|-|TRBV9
TGTGCCAGCAGCGGAGGCGGCACAGGTCGGTCCCTTGGTACCCAGTACTTC
CASSGGGTGRSLGTQYF
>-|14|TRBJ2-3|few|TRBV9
TGTGCCAGCAGCGTAGCCGGGAGCGCAGATACGCAGTATTTT
CASSVAGSADTQYF
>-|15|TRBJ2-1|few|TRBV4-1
TGCGCCAGCAGCCAAGATCCAGGGAACTACAATGAGCAGTTCTTC
CASSQDPGNYNEQFF
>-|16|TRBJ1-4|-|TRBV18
TGTGCCAGCTCACCACTTTCCGCGAACAAGAGGGAAAAACTGTTTTTT
CASSPLSANKREKLFF
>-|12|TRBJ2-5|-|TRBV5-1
TGCGCCAGCAGCAACGTGCGAGAGACCCAGTACTTC
CASSNVRETQYF
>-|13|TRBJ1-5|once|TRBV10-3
TGTGCCATCAGTGAACAGGAATATCAGCCCCAGCATTTT
CAISEQEYQPQHF
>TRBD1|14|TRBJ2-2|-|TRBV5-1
TGCGCCAGCAGCACCGGACAGGCTACAGGGGAGCTGTTTTTT
CASSTGQATGELFF
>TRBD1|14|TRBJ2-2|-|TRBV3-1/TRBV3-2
TGTGCCAGCAGCCACCGGACAGGCACCGGGGAGCTGTTTTTT
CASSHRTGTGELFF
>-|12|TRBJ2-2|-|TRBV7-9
TGTGCCAGCAGCCCTCGGACCGGGGAGCTGTTTTTT
CASSPRTGELFF
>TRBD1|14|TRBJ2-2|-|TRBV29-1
TGCAGCGCTAGAGGACAGGCGAACACCGGGGAGCTGTTTTTT
CSARGQANTGELFF
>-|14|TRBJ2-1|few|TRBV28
TGTGCCAGCAGGTCGACTAGTTTCATCCATGAGCAGTTCTTC
CASRSTSFIHEQFF
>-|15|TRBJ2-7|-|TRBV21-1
TGTGCCAGCAGCAAAAGGCCTAGCGGGAGCTACGAGCAGTACTTC
CASSKRPSGSYEQYF
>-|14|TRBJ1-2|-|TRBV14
TGTGCCAGCAGCCAAGATCTCCCGGGAACGGACTACACCTTC
CASSQDLPGTDYTF
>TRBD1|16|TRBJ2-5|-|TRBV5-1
TGCGCCAGCAGCTTGAGGACAGGGGGCGCGGGAGAGACCCAGTACTTC
CASSLRTGGAGETQYF
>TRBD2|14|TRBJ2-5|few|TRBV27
TGTGCCAGCAGTTTATCGTCGGGAGGCGCGGCCCAGTACTTC
CASSLSSGGAAQYF
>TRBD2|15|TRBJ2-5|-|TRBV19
TGTGCCAGTAGTAGCCCCGGGACTAGAGGGGAGACCCAGTACTTC
CASSSPGTRGETQYF
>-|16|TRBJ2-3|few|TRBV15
TGTGCCACCAGCAGATCCTCGGGAATGGGGTTAGATACGCAGTATTTT
CATSRSSGMGLDTQYF
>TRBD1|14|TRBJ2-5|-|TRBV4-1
TGCGCCAGCAGCCAAGGCGGACAGGGTCAGACCCAGTACTTC
CASSQGGQGQTQYF
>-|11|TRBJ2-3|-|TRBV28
TGTGCCAGCAGTTTATACTCCCGGCAGTATTTT
CASSLYSRQYF